This T cell receptor beta chain was captured by sequencing in a study of cytomegalovirus exposure and HLA in healthy donors. Overall study findings and caveats: On later analysis, the bulk of CMV-associated TCR beta chains appeared to be HLA-restricted.

The CDR3 spans 14 residues. CDR1 and CDR2 (germline): SGDLS, YYNGEE. Trimming removed 0 bases at V and 7 bases at J, with 13 bases between. The PCR employed 60 Vbeta primers together with 13 Jbeta primers. Produced via immunoSEQ multiplex PCR; TCRdb's table is partial and in-frame only. The sample holds around 120,000 clones, 70% to 80% seen once. This clone has just one count. What it binds is not known. The sequence was obtained from a man in his fifties in good health and CMV-seropositive. J is TRBJ1-2 and V is TRBV9, with D unresolved. The source material was PBMCs. The CDR3 region is CASSVVEGDGGYTF. The CDR3 DNA reads TGTGCCAGCAGCGTAGTCGAGGGTGACGGTGGCTACACCTTC.